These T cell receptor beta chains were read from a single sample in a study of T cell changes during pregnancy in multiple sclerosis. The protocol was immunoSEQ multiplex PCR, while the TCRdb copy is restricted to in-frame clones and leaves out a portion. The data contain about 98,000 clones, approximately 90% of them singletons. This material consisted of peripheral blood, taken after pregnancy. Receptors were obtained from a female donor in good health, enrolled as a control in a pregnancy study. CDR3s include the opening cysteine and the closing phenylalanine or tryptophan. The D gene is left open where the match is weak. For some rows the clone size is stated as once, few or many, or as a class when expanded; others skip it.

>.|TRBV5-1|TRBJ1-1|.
CASSLDPSTEAFF
TGCGCCAGCAGCCTAGATCCTAGCACTGAAGCTTTCTTT
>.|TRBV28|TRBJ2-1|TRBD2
CASSLSASGSLYEQFF
TGTGCCAGCAGTTTATCTGCTAGCGGGAGTCTATATGAGCAGTTCTTC
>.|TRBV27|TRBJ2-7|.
CASSLKGDPYEQYF
TGTGCCAGCAGTTTGAAAGGGGATCCCTACGAGCAGTACTTC
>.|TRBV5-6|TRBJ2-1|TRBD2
CASTLAGADEQFF
TGTGCCAGCACACTAGCGGGAGCTGATGAGCAGTTCTTC
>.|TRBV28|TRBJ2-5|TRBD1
CASSLYLPGQGLPARYQETQYF
TGTGCCAGCAGTCTGTACCTACCGGGACAGGGGTTACCAGCCCGGTACCAAGAGACCCAGTACTTC
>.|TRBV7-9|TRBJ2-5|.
CASSLAGSEETQYF
TGTGCCAGCAGCTTAGCAGGGAGTGAAGAGACCCAGTACTTC
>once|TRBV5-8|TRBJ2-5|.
CASSLYSETQYF
TGTGCCAGCAGCTTGTACTCAGAGACCCAGTACTTC
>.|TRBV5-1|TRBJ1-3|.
CASSLAPRTVSGNTIYF
TGCGCCAGCAGCTTGGCCCCTAGGACTGTTTCTGGAAACACCATATATTTT
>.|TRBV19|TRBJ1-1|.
CASQAITSTEAFF
TGTGCCAGCCAAGCGATCACGAGCACTGAAGCTTTCTTT
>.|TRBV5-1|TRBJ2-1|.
CASSLAGDSSYNEQFF
TGCGCCAGCAGCTTGGCCGGGGATAGCTCCTACAATGAGCAGTTCTTC